The clone carrying this T cell receptor (beta chain) was observed once. Its antigen remains unidentified. The data originate from a study of T cell responses to AZD1222 COVID-19 vaccine. This CDR3 contains 12 residues. Germline V gene lookup returns CDR1 MNHEY and CDR2 SMNVEV (reference sequence). V lost 0 bases, J lost 13 bases, and 7 bases lay in between. Libraries were prepared by immunoSEQ multiplex PCR; TCRdb keeps only in-frame clonotypes and omits some of them. In the table there are approximately 190,000 clones, roughly 88% of which are singletons. Study-level results: Following two doses of AZD1222, Spike-specific TCR breadth and depth rose. A mostly white British donor set with more females was recruited, and clonal diversity was possibly underestimated.

This rearrangement joins TRBV27 to TRBJ1-6, with D unclear. The receptor was isolated from an adult in good health. Sequences were derived from peripheral blood, sampled on day 0 of AZD1222 vaccination. DNA of the CDR3: TGTGCCAGCAGTTTATCGGTAGGGCCCCTCCACTTT. Encoded protein: CASSLSVGPLHF.